The entry that follows covers one T cell receptor (beta chain) sequence. Its target is not known. Expressed TCRB transcripts were sequenced because the entire RNA isolate underwent reverse transcription. The table came from immunoSEQ multiplex PCR; TCRdb's copy has only in-frame clones and leaves some out. The sample carries 300,000 to 350,000 clones, about 13% recorded once. The source of the sample is a study of beta chain features in type 1 diabetes. Study-level background: Similarity in age, gender and cell yields was seen between patients and healthy donors.

Study-level findings and limits: In the patient group, naive, central memory and Treg TCRB repertoires seemed more alike than in the healthy donor group. All four CD4+ subsets from Type 1 diabetes patients carried moderately but significantly shorter TCRB CDR3s.

The TCR originated in a woman between 18 and 29 years old with type 1 diabetes. The material sequenced was naive CD4+ T cells from blood.

DNA for the CDR3: TGTGCCAGCAGCTTACCCCCTCCGAGGGATACGCAGTATTTT. The encoded protein is CASSLPPPRDTQYF. The chain uses TRBV7-2 and TRBJ2-3, with D uncertain. Trimming stripped 2 bases from V and 6 bases from J, with 12 bases between. Germline lookup yields CDR1 SGHTA and CDR2 FQGNSA. CDR3 length: 14 residues.